The rows below give T cell receptor beta chains drawn from one sample of a study of CD8 T cells in ankylosing spondylitis. MiXCR was run by TCRdb on the 5' RACE reads, yielding one entry per CDR3 protein. Among about 450,000 distinct CDR3 sequences listed, roughly 25% were seen once. Sequenced: blood, either unsorted or a sorted T cell fraction (not recorded which). Receptors were obtained from a male donor with ankylosing spondylitis. The conserved cysteine and the conserved F or W are not part of the CDR3 here. A D gene is named only where the DNA matches it firmly.

v_gene	d_gene	j_gene	CDR3aa
TRBV20-1	TRBD2	TRBJ2-1	SASGGLAGGEQF
TRBV7-9	NA	TRBJ2-1	ASSLASEDDEQF
TRBV30	NA	TRBJ2-5	AWSPSRGSLEQETQY
TRBV7-2	NA	TRBJ1-4	ASSRQNEKLF
TRBV27	NA	TRBJ2-3	ASSLESYDTQY
TRBV6-5	TRBD2	TRBJ2-5	ASSYSASGRVETQY
TRBV11-2	NA	TRBJ2-2	ASSVRDSFFGAGELF
TRBV6-2/TRBV6-3	NA	TRBJ2-7	ASSYYDTSYEQY
TRBV13	NA	TRBJ1-6	ASSLEPWAGAISPLH
TRBV4-2	NA	TRBJ2-2	ASSLDGGANGELF
TRBV20-1	NA	TRBJ2-3	SATLIRAQY
TRBV9	TRBD1	TRBJ1-6	ASSVTDRGDSPLH
TRBV20-1	NA	TRBJ1-1	SASGPPGTGAF
TRBV24-1	NA	TRBJ2-7	ATSDESSPIYEQY
TRBV5-5	NA	TRBJ1-1	ASSFGNHHTEAF
TRBV20-1	TRBD2	TRBJ2-1	SAKLAGRVNEQF
TRBV20-1	NA	TRBJ2-3	SASSAWQSTDTQY
TRBV24-1	NA	TRBJ2-5	ATSDSTGLSDQETQY
TRBV29-1	NA	TRBJ1-2	SVEGGYT
TRBV20-1	TRBD2	TRBJ2-7	SARVGPAGLGVYEQY
TRBV7-9	TRBD2	TRBJ2-7	ASSPRVSGVYEQY
TRBV3-1	NA	TRBJ2-7	ASSLNSVSYEQY
TRBV6-6	TRBD1	TRBJ1-2	ASSYSGGDGYT
TRBV10-3	TRBD2	TRBJ2-4	AISKAAGDIRAKNIQY
TRBV20-1	TRBD1	TRBJ1-1	SAGGQGASWSTEAF
TRBV20-1	NA	TRBJ2-7	SAIDPAYEQY
TRBV12-5	NA	TRBJ2-3	ASGSLTDTQY
TRBV6-1	TRBD1	TRBJ2-5	ASSPRTGRNIETQY
TRBV5-1	NA	TRBJ2-5	ASSLEIQETQY
TRBV30	NA	TRBJ1-2	AWSAPRDGNYGYT
TRBV2	NA	TRBJ2-1	ASSGTLSSYNEQF
TRBV6-1	NA	TRBJ1-5	ASNPGNLGQPQH
TRBV4-2	NA	TRBJ2-2	ASSQADLNTGELF
TRBV11-3	NA	TRBJ1-1	ASSPGTRLDTEAF
TRBV19	NA	TRBJ1-6	ASSLGRTHNSPLH
TRBV20-1	NA	TRBJ2-1	SARGRVSEQF
TRBV5-1	NA	TRBJ2-2	ASSPGDTGELF
TRBV2	NA	TRBJ2-5	ASNVRQETQY
TRBV3-1	NA	TRBJ1-1	ASSLNDRRGEAF
TRBV27	NA	TRBJ2-2	ASTLRGSGELF
TRBV7-9	TRBD2	TRBJ2-2	ASSLGAGLVSGGELF
TRBV5-1	TRBD1	TRBJ2-5	ASSWDSPFQESQY
TRBV18	TRBD2	TRBJ2-1	ASSAWRENNEQF
TRBV19	NA	TRBJ1-1	ASSRPLGQMNTEAF
TRBV7-9	TRBD2	TRBJ2-2	ASSQPSGSSGELF
TRBV24-1	TRBD1	TRBJ2-1	ATSALGQEINEQF
TRBV25-1	TRBD1	TRBJ1-2	ASTAPPGQGTSGYT
TRBV5-1	NA	TRBJ2-5	ASSLFNQETQY
TRBV29-1	TRBD2	TRBJ2-3	SADRRGRTDTQY
TRBV20-1	TRBD2	TRBJ2-1	SAALGTSGNEQF
TRBV5-1	TRBD2	TRBJ2-7	ASSLGTSGLYEQY
TRBV7-9	NA	TRBJ2-1	ASSSRGSGDNEQF
TRBV29-1	NA	TRBJ2-2	SVDAGPHVTGELF
TRBV7-2	NA	TRBJ2-3	ASSSEGYTQY
TRBV10-3	NA	TRBJ1-5	AISAGGQPQH
TRBV24-1	NA	TRBJ1-5	ATSDSNRVNQPQH
TRBV7-9	NA	TRBJ1-1	ASSSRKGEGVVEAF
TRBV7-9	TRBD1	TRBJ2-7	ASSLRTGNSYEQY
TRBV5-1	NA	TRBJ1-3	ASSTGQTAGNTIY
TRBV7-6	TRBD2	TRBJ2-3	ASSLGLAGEADTQY